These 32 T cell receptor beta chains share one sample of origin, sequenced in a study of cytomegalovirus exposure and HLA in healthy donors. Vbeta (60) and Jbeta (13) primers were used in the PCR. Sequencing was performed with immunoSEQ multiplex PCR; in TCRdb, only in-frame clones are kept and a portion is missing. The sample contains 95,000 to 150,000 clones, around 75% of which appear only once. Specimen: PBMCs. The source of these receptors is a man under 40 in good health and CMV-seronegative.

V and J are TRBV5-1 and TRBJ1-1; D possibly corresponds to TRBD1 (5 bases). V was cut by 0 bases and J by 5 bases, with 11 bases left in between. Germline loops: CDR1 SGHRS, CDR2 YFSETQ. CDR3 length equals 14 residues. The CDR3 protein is CASSLGGGLTEAFF. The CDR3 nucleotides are TGCGCCAGCAGCTTGGGCGGGGGGTTGACTGAAGCTTTCTTT. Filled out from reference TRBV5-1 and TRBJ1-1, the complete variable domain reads KAGVTQTPRYLIKTRGQQVTLSCSPISGHRSVSWYQQTPGQGLQFLFEYFSETQRNKGNFPGRFSGRQFSNSRSEMNVSTLELGDSALYLCASSLGGGLTEAFFGQGTRLTVV.

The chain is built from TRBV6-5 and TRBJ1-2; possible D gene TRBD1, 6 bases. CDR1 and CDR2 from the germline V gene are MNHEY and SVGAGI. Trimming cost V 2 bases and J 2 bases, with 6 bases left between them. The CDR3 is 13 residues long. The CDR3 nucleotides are TGTGCCAGCAGTTACACAGGGAACTATGGCTACACCTTC. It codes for CASSYTGNYGYTF.

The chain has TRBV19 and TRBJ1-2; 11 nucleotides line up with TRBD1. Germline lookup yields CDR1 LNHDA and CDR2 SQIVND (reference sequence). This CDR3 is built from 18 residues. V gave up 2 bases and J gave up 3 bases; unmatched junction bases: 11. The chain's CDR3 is CASSITAFRDRGDYGYTF. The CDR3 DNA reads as TGTGCCAGTAGTATAACCGCTTTCCGGGACAGGGGGGACTATGGCTACACCTTC.

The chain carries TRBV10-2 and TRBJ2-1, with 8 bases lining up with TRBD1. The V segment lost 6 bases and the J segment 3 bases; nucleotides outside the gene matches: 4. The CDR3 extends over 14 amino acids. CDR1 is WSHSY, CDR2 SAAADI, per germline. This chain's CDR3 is CASSVDRVYNEQFF. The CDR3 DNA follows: TGCGCCAGCAGCGTGGACAGGGTCTACAATGAGCAGTTCTTC.

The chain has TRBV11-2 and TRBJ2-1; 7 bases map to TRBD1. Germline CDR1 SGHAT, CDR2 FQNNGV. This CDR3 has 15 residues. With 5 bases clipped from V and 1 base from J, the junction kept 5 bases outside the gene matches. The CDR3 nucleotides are TGTGCCAGCAGCCTTGGGACAGTGTCCTACAATGAGCAGTTCTTC. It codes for CASSLGTVSYNEQFF. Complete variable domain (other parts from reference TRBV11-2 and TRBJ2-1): EAGVAQSPRYKIIEKRQSVAFWCNPISGHATLYWYQQILGQGPKLLIQFQNNGVVDDSQLPKDRFSAERLKGVDSTLKIQPAKLEDSAVYLCASSLGTVSYNEQFFGPGTRLTVL.

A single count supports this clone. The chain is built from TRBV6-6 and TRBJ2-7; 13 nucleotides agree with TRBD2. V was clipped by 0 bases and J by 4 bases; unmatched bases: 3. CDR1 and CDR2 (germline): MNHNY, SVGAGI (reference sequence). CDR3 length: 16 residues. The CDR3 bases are TGTGCCAGCAGTTACTCCGGGACTAGCGGGGATTACGAGCAGTACTTC. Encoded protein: CASSYSGTSGDYEQYF.

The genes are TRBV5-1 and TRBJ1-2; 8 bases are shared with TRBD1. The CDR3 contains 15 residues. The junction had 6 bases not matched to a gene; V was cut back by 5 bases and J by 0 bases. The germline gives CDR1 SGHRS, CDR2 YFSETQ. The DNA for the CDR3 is TGCGCCAGCAGGGGCGGACAGGGAACTAACTATGGCTACACCTTC. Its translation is CASRGGQGTNYGYTF.

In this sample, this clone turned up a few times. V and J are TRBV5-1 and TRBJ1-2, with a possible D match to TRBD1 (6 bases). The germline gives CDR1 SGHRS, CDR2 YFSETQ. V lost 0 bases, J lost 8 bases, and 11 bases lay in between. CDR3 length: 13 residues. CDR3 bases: TGCGCCAGCAGCTTGGATCAAGGGGGAGGCTACACCTTC. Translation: CASSLDQGGGYTF.

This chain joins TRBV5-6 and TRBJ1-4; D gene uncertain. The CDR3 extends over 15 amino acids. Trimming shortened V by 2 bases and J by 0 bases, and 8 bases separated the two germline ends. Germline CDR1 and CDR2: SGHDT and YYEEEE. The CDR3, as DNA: TGTGCCAGCAGCTTATCCTTTACAACTAATGAAAAACTGTTTTTT. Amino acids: CASSLSFTTNEKLFF.

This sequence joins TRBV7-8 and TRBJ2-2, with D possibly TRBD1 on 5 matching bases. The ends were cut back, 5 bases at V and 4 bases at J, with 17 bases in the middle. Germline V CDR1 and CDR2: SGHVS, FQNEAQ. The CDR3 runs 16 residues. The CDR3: CASSPRDRRTTGELFF. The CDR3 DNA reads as TGTGCCAGCAGCCCACGCGACAGACGAACCACCGGGGAGCTGTTTTTT.

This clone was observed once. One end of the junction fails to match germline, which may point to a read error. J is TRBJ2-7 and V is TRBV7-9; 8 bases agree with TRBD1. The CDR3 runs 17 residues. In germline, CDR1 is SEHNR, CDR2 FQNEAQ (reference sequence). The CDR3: CSSSPIKGAGGIHEQYF. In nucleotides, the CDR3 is TGTTCCAGCTCTCCCATAAAGGGGGCAGGGGGCATCCACGAGCAGTACTTC.

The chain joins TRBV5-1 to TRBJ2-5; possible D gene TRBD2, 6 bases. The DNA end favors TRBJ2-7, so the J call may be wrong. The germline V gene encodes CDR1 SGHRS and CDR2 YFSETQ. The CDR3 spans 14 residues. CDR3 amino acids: CASSYAGFAYEQYF. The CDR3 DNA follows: TGCGCCAGCAGCTATGCGGGGTTCGCCTACGAGCAGTACTTC.

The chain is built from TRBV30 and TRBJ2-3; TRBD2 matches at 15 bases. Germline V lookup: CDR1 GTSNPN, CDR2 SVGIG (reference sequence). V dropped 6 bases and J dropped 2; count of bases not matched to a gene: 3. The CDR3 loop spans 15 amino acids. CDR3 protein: CACRTSGGVTDTQYF. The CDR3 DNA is TGTGCCTGTCGGACTAGCGGGGGGGTCACAGATACGCAGTATTTT.

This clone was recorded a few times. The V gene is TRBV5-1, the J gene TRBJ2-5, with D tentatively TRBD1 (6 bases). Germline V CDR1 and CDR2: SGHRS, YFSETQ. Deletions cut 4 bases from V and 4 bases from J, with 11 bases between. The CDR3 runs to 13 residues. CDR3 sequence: CASSPGQGETQYF. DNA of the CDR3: TGCGCCAGCAGCCCGGGACAAGGAGAGACCCAGTACTTC.

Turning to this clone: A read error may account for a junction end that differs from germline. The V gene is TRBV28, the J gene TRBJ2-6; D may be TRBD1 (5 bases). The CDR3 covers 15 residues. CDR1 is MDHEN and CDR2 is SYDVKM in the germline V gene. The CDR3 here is CASSLGNSGANGLTF. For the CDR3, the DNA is TGTGCCAGCAGTTTAGGGAACTCTGGGGCCAACGGCCTGACTTTC.

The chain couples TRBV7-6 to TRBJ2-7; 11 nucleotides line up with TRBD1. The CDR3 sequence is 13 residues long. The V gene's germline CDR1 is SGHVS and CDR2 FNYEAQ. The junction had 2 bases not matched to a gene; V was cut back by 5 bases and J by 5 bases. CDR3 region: CASSPGQGDEQYF. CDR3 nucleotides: TGTGCCAGCAGCCCGGGACAGGGGGACGAGCAGTACTTC.

The CDR3 loop reads CASSLGVEAGGADTQYF. In nucleotides, the CDR3 is TGTGCCAGCAGCTTAGGGGTAGAGGCAGGGGGCGCCGATACGCAGTATTTT. This rearrangement joins TRBV7-9 to TRBJ2-3; 8 bases map to TRBD1. The germline gives CDR1 SEHNR, CDR2 FQNEAQ (reference sequence). This CDR3 has 17 amino acids. Trimming cost V 1 base and J 6 bases; bases outside gene matches: 12.

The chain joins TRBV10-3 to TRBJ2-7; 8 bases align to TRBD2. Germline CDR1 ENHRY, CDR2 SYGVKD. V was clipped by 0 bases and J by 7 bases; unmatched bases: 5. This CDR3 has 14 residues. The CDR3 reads CAISESRGAREQYF. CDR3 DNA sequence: TGTGCCATCAGTGAGTCGCGGGGGGCGAGGGAGCAGTACTTC.

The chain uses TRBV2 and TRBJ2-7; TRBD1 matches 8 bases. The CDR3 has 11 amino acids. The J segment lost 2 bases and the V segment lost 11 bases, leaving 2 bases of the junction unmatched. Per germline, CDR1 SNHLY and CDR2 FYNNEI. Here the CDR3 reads CALGQAYEQYF. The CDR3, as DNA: TGTGCCTTGGGACAGGCCTACGAGCAGTACTTC.

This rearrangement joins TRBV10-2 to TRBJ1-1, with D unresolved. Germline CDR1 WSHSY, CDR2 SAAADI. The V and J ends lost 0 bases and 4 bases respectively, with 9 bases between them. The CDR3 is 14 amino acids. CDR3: CASSESIRSTEAFF. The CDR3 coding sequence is TGCGCCAGCAGTGAGTCGATTCGGAGCACTGAAGCTTTCTTT.

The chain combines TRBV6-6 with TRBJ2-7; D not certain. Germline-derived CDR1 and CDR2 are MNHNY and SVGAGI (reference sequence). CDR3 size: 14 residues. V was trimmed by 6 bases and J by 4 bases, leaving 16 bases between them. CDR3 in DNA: TGTGCCAGCAGCTACGAGAATGCGGCATACGAGCAGTACTTC. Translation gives CASSYENAAYEQYF.

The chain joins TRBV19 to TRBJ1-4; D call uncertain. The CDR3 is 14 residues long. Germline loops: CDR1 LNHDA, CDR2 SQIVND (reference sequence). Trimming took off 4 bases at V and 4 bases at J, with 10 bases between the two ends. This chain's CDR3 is CASSTIPGNEKLFF. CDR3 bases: TGTGCCAGTAGTACTATACCGGGTAATGAAAAACTGTTTTTT.

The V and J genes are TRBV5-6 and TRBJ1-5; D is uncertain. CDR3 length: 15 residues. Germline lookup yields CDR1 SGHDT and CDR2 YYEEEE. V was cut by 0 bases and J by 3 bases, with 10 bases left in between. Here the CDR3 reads CASSLAAGPNQPQHF. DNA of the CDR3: TGTGCCAGCAGCTTGGCCGCCGGTCCCAATCAGCCCCAGCATTTT.

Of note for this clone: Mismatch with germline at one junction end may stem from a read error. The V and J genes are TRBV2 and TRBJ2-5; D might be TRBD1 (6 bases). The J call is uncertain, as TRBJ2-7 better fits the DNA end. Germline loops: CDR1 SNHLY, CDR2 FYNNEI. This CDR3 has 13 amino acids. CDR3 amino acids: CASKGGHDYEQYF. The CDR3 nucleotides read TGTGCTAGCAAAGGGGGACACGATTACGAGCAGTACTTC.

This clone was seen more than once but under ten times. The CDR3 loop reads CASSEDRESVETQYF. The CDR3 bases are TGTGCCAGCAGTGAAGATAGGGAGTCAGTAGAGACCCAGTACTTC. The gene calls are TRBV2 and TRBJ2-5, with D possibly being TRBD2 (5 bases). Trimming took 1 base from V and 4 from J, leaving 13 bases between them. CDR3 length: 15 residues. Germline CDR1 is SNHLY and CDR2 is FYNNEI.

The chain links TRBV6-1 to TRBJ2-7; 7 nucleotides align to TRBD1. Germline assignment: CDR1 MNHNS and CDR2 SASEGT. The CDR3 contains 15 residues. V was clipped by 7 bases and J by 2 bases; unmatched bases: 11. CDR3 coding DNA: TGTGCCAGCACCCCAATCGGGACAGCCACCTACGAGCAGTACTTC. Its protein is CASTPIGTATYEQYF.

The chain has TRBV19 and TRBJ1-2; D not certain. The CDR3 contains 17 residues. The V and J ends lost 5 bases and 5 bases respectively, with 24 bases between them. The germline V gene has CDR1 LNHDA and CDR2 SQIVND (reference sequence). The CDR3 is CASSPDGFRPGGYGYTF. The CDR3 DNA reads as TGTGCCAGTAGTCCCGATGGTTTTCGACCCGGCGGGTATGGCTACACCTTC.

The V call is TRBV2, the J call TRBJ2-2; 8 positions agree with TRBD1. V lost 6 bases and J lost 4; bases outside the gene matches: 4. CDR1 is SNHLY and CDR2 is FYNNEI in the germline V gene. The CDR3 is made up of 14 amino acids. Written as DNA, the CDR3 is TGTGCCAGCAGCCGGACAGGGATCACCGGGGAGCTGTTTTTT. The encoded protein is CASSRTGITGELFF.

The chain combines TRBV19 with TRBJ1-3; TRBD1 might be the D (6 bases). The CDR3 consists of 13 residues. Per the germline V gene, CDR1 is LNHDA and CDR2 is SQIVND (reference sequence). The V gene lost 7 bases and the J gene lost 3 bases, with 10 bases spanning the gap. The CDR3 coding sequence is TGTGCCAGTACCCAGGGGTTTGGAAACACCATATATTTT. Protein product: CASTQGFGNTIYF.

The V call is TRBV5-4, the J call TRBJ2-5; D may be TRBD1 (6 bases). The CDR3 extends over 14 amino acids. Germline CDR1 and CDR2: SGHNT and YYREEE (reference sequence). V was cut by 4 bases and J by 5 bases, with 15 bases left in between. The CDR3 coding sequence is TGTGCCAGCAGCCAACCAGGGGTAGGGGAGACCCAGTACTTC. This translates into CASSQPGVGETQYF. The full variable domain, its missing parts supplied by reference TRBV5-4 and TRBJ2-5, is ETGVTQSPTHLIKTRGQQVTLRCSSQSGHNTVSWYQQALGQGPQFIFQYYREEENGRGNFPPRFSGLQFPNYSSELNVNALELDDSALYLCASSQPGVGETQYFGPGTRLLVL.

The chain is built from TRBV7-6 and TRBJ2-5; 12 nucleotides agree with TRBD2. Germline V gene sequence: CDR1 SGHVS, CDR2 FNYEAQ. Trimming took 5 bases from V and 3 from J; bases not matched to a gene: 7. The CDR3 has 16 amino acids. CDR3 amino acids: CASSQSSGGAKETQYF. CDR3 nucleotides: TGTGCCAGCAGCCAATCTAGCGGGGGGGCCAAAGAGACCCAGTACTTC. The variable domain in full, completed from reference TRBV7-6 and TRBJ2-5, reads GAGVSQSPRYKVTKRGQDVALRCDPISGHVSLYWYRQALGQGPEFLTYFNYEAQQDKSGLPNDRFSAERPEGSISTLTIQRTEQRDSAMYRCASSQSSGGAKETQYFGPGTRLLVL.

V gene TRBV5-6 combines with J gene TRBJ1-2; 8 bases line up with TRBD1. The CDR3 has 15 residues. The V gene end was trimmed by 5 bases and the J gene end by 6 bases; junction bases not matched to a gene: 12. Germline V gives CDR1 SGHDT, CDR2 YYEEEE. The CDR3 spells CASRDVRGLLDGYTF. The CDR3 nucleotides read TGTGCCAGCAGGGATGTCAGGGGGCTGCTGGATGGCTACACCTTC.